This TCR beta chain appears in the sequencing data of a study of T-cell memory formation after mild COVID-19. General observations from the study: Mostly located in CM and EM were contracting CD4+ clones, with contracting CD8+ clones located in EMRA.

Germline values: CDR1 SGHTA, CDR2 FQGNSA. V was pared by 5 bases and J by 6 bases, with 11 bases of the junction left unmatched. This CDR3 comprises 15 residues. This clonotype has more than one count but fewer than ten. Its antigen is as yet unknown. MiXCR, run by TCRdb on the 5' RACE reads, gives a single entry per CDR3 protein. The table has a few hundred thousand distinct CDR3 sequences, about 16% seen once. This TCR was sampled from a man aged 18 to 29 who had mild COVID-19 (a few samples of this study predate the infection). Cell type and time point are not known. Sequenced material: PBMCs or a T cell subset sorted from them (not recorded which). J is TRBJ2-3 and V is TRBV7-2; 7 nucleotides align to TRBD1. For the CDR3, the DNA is TGTGCCAGCAGCCGCATGAGGGGGCGGACCGATACGCAGTATTTT. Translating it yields CASSRMRGRTDTQYF.